This T cell receptor beta chain was sequenced for a study of cytomegalovirus exposure and HLA in healthy donors. Study at large: Later, an analysis reported that the approximately 120 validation repertoires had used the same platform as the approximately 600 first-cohort repertoires.

Comment on this clone: The target antigen is unknown.

J gave up 6 bases and V 5 bases, and 10 bases lay outside the gene matches. Germline values: CDR1 PRHDT, CDR2 FYEKMQ (reference sequence). The CDR3 is 16 amino acids. Here immunoSEQ multiplex PCR was the method, and the copy in TCRdb shows in-frame clones only, minus some. The sample includes roughly 230,000 clones, roughly 88% of them seen just once. Study findings and constraints: Cytomegalovirus-associated status was assigned to 164 TCR beta chains.

The chain has TRBV13 and TRBJ1-2; 12 bases fit TRBD1. The sequenced sample consisted of PBMCs. The TCR comes from a woman in her 30s in good health and CMV-seronegative. The CDR3 nucleotides read TGTGCCAGCAGCACCGGGACAGGGGGCGCTTCTCATGGCTACACCTTC. Amino acids: CASSTGTGGASHGYTF.